This TCR beta chain was obtained from a study of blood T cell repertoires in COVID-19. This table comes from immunoSEQ multiplex PCR, and its TCRdb copy is limited to in-frame clones, with some not included. The table includes some 270,000 clones, 85% to 90% detected once. The J segment lost 0 bases and the V segment lost 9 bases, leaving 5 bases of the junction unmatched. The CDR3 contains 16 residues. CDR1 is ENHRY and CDR2 is SYGVKD in the germline V gene. V usage is TRBV10-3 and J usage is TRBJ2-2, with 12 bases identical to TRBD2. The material sequenced was peripheral blood. The source of this sequence is a man under 40 with acute or convalescent COVID-19. The CDR3 DNA is TGTGCCATACCGACTAGCGGGGGCGCGAACACCGGGGAGCTGTTTTTT. Protein product: CAIPTSGGANTGELFF.